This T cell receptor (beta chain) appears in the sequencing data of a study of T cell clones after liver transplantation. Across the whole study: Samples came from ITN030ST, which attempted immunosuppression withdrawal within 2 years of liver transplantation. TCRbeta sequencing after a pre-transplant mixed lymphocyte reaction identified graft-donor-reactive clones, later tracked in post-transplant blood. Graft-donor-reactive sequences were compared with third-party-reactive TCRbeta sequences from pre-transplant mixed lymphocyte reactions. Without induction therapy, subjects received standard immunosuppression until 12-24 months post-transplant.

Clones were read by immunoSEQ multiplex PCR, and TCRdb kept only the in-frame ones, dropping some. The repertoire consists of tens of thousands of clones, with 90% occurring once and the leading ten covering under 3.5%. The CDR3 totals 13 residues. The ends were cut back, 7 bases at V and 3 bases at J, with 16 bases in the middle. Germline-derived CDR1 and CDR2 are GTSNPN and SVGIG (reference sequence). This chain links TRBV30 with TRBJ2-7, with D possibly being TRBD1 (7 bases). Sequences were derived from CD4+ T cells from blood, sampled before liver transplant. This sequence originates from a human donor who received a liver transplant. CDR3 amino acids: CASLWGDSYEQYF. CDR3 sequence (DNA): TGTGCCTCATTATGGGGGGACAGCTACGAGCAGTACTTC.